This paragraph reports one T cell receptor beta chain. The germline V and J ends were trimmed by 0 bases and 2 bases, with 13 bases remaining between them. Per the germline V gene, CDR1 is MGHRA and CDR2 is YSYEKL. The CDR3 is 16 residues long. In the authors' methods: Nucleated cell counts were estimated from reference gene primer amplification. The assay was immunoSEQ multiplex PCR, and TCRdb's table has in-frame clones only and misses some. The D gene and trimming were derived from the DNA, and the V and J assignments and clone size from that table. Of 350,000 to 400,000 clones in the sample, 80% to 90% were seen once. The data were obtained in a study of blood T cell repertoires in COVID-19. Whole-study context: Samples taken during acute and convalescent COVID-19 were collected in the United States, Italy and Spain. PBMCs, B-cell-depleted T cells, or T cells were the source of the cDNA or gDNA that made up the material.

It was during active infection that Seattle patients were enrolled and then longitudinally followed. The sample was peripheral blood. This receptor was identified in a woman under 40 with COVID-19, enrolled during active disease. The chain employs TRBV4-1 and TRBJ1-1; D ambiguous. CDR3 DNA: TGCGCCAGCAGCCAAGATCGAGGTATAGTCAACACTGAAGCTTTCTTT. It encodes CASSQDRGIVNTEAFF.